This T cell receptor (beta chain) derives from a study of identical twins. The study, taken as a whole, reports: Low generation-probability sequences were in excess among twin-shared out-of-frame alpha sequences. A cross-sectional statistical analysis, not follow-up of the same donors, supported the conclusions. Insertion counts were lower in abundant cord blood beta clonotypes, a trend that memory repertoires did not show.

In germline, CDR1 is LGHNA, CDR2 YNFKEQ. The CDR3 runs 17 residues. V shed 4 bases and J 4 bases; nucleotides not matched to a gene: 12. This clonotype was seen repeatedly, ten times or more. Its antigen is undetermined. MiXCR was run by TCRdb on the 5' RACE reads, yielding one entry per CDR3 protein. The sample shows about 260,000 distinct CDR3 sequences, about 7% of them seen only once. Healthy Caucasian donors formed the entire cohort. These data also featured in a second study, about yellow fever vaccine responses in identical twins.

This clonotype was obtained from a young woman in good health. Sequences were obtained from memory (CD45RO+) T cells sorted from blood. V is TRBV4-2 and J is TRBJ2-1; TRBD2 agrees at 8 bases. The chain's CDR3 is CASSPLSGGANYNEQFF. CDR3 sequence (DNA): TGTGCCAGCAGCCCCCTTTCGGGGGGGGCCAATTACAATGAGCAGTTCTTC.